This T cell receptor (beta chain) was profiled in a study of T cell responses to AZD1222 COVID-19 vaccine. At the level of the study: Second-dose intervals of approximately 4 or approximately 12 weeks were pooled.

CDR3 length: 15 amino acids. V lost 2 bases, J lost 8 bases, and 16 bases lay in between. CDR1 is SGHTA, CDR2 FQGNSA, per germline. The data were produced by immunoSEQ multiplex PCR, yet TCRdb's version contains in-frame clones alone and is incomplete. The sample has some 120,000 clones, 88% seen once. Notes on the study in general: Donors were mostly white British, more females; clonal diversity possibly underestimated. The breadth and depth of Spike-specific TCRs increased once two AZD1222 doses had been given. Epitopes outside B.1.351 and B.1.1.7 mutated regions reportedly drew nearly half of spike TCRs.

As for this clone: Its antigen remains unknown.

The sequencing here drew on peripheral blood, taken on day 0 of AZD1222 vaccination. This clonotype was obtained from an adult in good health. The chain uses TRBV7-2 and TRBJ2-1, with D perhaps matching TRBD1 (7 bases). The CDR3 loop is CASSLSLGRGDEQFF. The DNA of the CDR3 is TGTGCCAGCAGCTTATCCCTGGGCAGGGGGGATGAGCAGTTCTTC.